This TCR beta chain derives from a study of cytomegalovirus exposure and HLA in healthy donors. The CDR3 loop spans 15 amino acids. Germline loops: CDR1 MNHEY, CDR2 SVGAGI. V lost 7 bases to trimming and J lost 2 bases; unmatched junction nucleotides: 7. To note about this clone: The antigen is undetermined.

60 Vbeta and 13 Jbeta primers were used in PCR. The repertoire was sequenced with immunoSEQ multiplex PCR; TCRdb's copy has only in-frame clones and lacks some. The sample lists 95,000 to 150,000 clones, more than 60% occurring once. Study observations and caveats: Cytomegalovirus-associated status was assigned to 150 to 200 TCR beta chains.

The sample taken for sequencing was PBMCs. V and J are TRBV6-5 and TRBJ2-2, with TRBD2 identical over 7 bases. This TCR was sampled from a woman aged 55-69 years in good health and CMV-seropositive. The CDR3 bases are TGTGCCAGCACCCCTCAGCGGGGAAACACCGGGGAGCTGTTTTTT. Its translation is CASTPQRGNTGELFF.